Sequencing of this TCR beta chain was carried out in a study of OX40 agonist ivuxolimab in advanced cancers. Study overall: Dose-escalation patients' cancers were hepatocellular carcinoma, melanoma, renal cell or head and neck cancer.

From germline, CDR1 is MGHDK and CDR2 SYGVNS. CDR3 length equals 14 residues. Trimming took off 3 bases at V and 1 base at J, with 4 bases between the two ends. Profiling relied on immunoSEQ multiplex PCR, and the TCRdb table lists in-frame clones only, not all of them. The sample lists tens of thousands of clones, 91% occurring once. Study results and limitations: The CD4+ and CD8+ T cells in the blood had expanded clonally by week 6 at 0.1 to 3.0 mg/kg. Among the lowest peripheral clonal expansion occurred in 0.1-3.0 mg/kg partial responders.

Concerning this clone: What it binds is unknown. The sample has other DNA sequences that encode this CDR3 too.

The source was CD4+ or CD8+ T cells sorted from blood, collected in a trial of the OX40 agonist ivuxolimab. The V call is TRBV25-1, the J call TRBJ2-6; D is ambiguous. This TCR was sampled from an adult with an advanced solid tumor such as melanoma, head and neck, liver or kidney cancer. The CDR3 DNA reads TGTGCCAGCAGTGAGTCATCTGGGGCCAACGTCCTGACTTTC. It yields the protein CASSESSGANVLTF.